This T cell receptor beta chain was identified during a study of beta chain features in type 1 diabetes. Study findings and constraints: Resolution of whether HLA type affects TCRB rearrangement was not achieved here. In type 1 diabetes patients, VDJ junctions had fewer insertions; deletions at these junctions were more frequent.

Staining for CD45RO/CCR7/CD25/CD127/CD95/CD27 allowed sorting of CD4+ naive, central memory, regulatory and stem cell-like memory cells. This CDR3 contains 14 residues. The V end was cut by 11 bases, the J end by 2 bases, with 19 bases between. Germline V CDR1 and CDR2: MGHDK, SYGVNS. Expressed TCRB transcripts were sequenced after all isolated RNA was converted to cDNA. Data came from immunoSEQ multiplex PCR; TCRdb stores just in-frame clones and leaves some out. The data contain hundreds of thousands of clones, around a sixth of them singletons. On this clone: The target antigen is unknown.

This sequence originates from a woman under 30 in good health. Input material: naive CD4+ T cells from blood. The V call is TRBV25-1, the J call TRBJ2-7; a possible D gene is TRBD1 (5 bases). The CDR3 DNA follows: TGTGCCGGTCCCGTCAGCCAGGGCCCCTACGAGCAGTACTTC. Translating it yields CAGPVSQGPYEQYF.